This TCR beta chain was captured by sequencing in a study of cytomegalovirus exposure and HLA in healthy donors. Whole-study findings and limits: It was taken for granted in presence/absence analyses that sequencing depth across donors was roughly uniform. For most subjects, TCR beta sequences were reported to predict HLA-A and HLA-B alleles with accuracy. Three of the chains that were CMV-associated were confirmed in vitro to be specific for CMV antigens.

Germline lookup yields CDR1 SGHTA and CDR2 FQGNSA. The ends were cut back, 1 base at V and 1 base at J, with 14 bases in the middle. The length of the CDR3 is 16 residues. PCR primers comprised 60 Vbeta and 13 Jbeta primers. Authors' data handling: Later reanalysis found around 74 million unique TCR beta chains, around 10 million of them shared. Data came from immunoSEQ multiplex PCR; TCRdb stores just in-frame clones and leaves some out. V, J and clone size are those of that table, while D and trimming were read from the DNA. The sample shows more than 150,000 clones, over 80% of them seen only once. Points on this clone: The antigen is undetermined.

This clonotype was obtained from a man aged 35 to 55 in good health and CMV-seronegative. Sequences were obtained from PBMCs. The gene calls are TRBV7-2 and TRBJ2-7; D may be TRBD1 (6 bases). The DNA of the CDR3 is TGTGCCAGCAGCTTAGATTCCGTGGACAGTTCCTACGAGCAGTACTTC. Translation gives CASSLDSVDSSYEQYF.